What follows are 20 T cell receptor beta chains derived from one specimen sequenced in a study of CXCR3-negative and CXCR3-positive naive CD8 T cells. For these receptors, no antigen is known. The libraries of TRB cDNA were constructed through 5' RACE using UMI labels. TCRdb reprocessed the 5' RACE reads, keeping one entry per CDR3 protein, no DNA. Its table lists about 130,000 distinct CDR3 sequences. Whole-study findings and limits: The TRB CDR3s that CXCR3-positive naive cells carried were more hydrophobic than those of CXCR3-negative naive cells.

The sequencing sample was made of naive CXCR3+ CD8+ T cells from blood. Subset in this sample: CD45RO-CCR7+CD27+CD95- naive CD8+ T cells expressing CXCR3 (TNR3+). The receptor source for this set is a human donor in good health. Some clones in this sample may be carry-over from other donors' samples.

The chain joins TRBV29-1 to TRBJ2-7. CDR3 size: 13 residues. CDR1 is SQVTM, CDR2 ANQGSEA, per germline. The CDR3 sequence: CSVEGRGSYEQYF.

The V gene is TRBV5-5, the J gene TRBJ2-3. This CDR3 is built from 15 residues. The germline V gene encodes CDR1 SGHKS and CDR2 YYEKEE (reference sequence). This CDR3 reads CASSVGQASTDTQYF.

The chain is built from TRBV7-9 and TRBJ2-3; the D call of TRBD1 rests on TCRdb alone, since no DNA is present to check it. Germline CDR1 reads SEHNR; CDR2 reads FQNEAQ (reference sequence). This CDR3 contains 16 residues. The CDR3 loop is CASSPMDRAVTDTQYF.

This chain connects TRBV11-3 to TRBJ1-2. This CDR3 is 12 amino acids long. CDR1 is SGHNT and CDR2 is YENEEA in the germline V gene. CDR3 protein: CASSLMNNGYTF.

The J gene is TRBJ2-7, the V gene TRBV28; the D call from TCRdb, TRBD1, cannot be confirmed without DNA. The germline gives CDR1 MDHEN, CDR2 SYDVKM. The CDR3 runs to 14 residues. CDR3 amino acids: CASIPGQGIDEQYF.

This CDR3 is CASSLGIDPETQYF. The chain couples TRBV7-2 to TRBJ2-5. Germline lookup yields CDR1 SGHTA and CDR2 FQGNSA. This CDR3 is 14 amino acids long.

This CDR3 reads CASSYLDGYLSTGELFF. This chain connects TRBV7-9 to TRBJ2-2. CDR1 is SEHNR and CDR2 is FQNEAQ in the germline V gene (reference sequence). The CDR3 has 17 amino acids.

This chain connects TRBV4-1 to TRBJ1-5; the D gene TCRdb calls, TRBD1, cannot be checked with no DNA. The length of the CDR3 is 16 residues. The germline gives CDR1 MGHRA, CDR2 YSYEKL. The CDR3 sequence is CASSQLGDRTIQPQHF.

The chain carries TRBV6-5 and TRBJ2-2. CDR1 and CDR2 from the germline V gene are MNHEY and SVGAGI. The CDR3 length is 13 residues. The CDR3 reads CASSYFNTGELFF.

This chain connects TRBV27 to TRBJ2-1; there is no DNA to check the TCRdb D call of TRBD2. Per the germline V gene, CDR1 is MNHEY and CDR2 is SMNVEV (reference sequence). The CDR3 has 15 amino acids. CDR3 region: CASSPGLAGEDEQFF.

This sequence joins TRBV4-1 and TRBJ1-1. Per the germline V gene, CDR1 is MGHRA and CDR2 is YSYEKL. The CDR3 is made up of 15 amino acids. CDR3: CASSQPALMNTEAFF.

The chain is built from TRBV5-1 and TRBJ2-1; TCRdb names TRBD1, which stays unverified in the absence of DNA. CDR1 and CDR2 from the germline V gene are SGHRS and YFSETQ. The CDR3 consists of 16 residues. The CDR3 is CASSSQDSRSYNEQFF. The full variable domain, in which reference TRBV5-1 and TRBJ2-1 provide the parts outside the CDR3, is KAGVTQTPRYLIKTRGQQVTLSCSPISGHRSVSWYQQTPGQGLQFLFEYFSETQRNKGNFPGRFSGRQFSNSRSEMNVSTLELGDSALYLCASSSQDSRSYNEQFFGPGTRLTVL.

The V and J genes are TRBV12-3 or TRBV12-4 and TRBJ1-4. The CDR3 covers 14 residues. CDR3 protein: CASSQITQNEKLFF.

CDR3 loop: CSARDRATYEQYF. The chain carries TRBV20-1 and TRBJ2-7; TCRdb calls TRBD1, which cannot be checked without DNA. The CDR3 extends over 13 amino acids. Germline V gene sequence: CDR1 DFQATT, CDR2 SNEGSKA (reference sequence).

This chain joins TRBV7-9 and TRBJ2-4; the D call of TRBD1 rests on TCRdb alone, since no DNA is present to check it. Germline V gives CDR1 SEHNR, CDR2 FQNEAQ (reference sequence). This CDR3 is 16 amino acids long. The CDR3 loop is CASSLGGDLAKNIQYF.

The chain is built from TRBV12-3 or TRBV12-4 and TRBJ2-7; without DNA, the TCRdb call of TRBD2 cannot be checked. The CDR3 is 14 residues long. CDR3 sequence: CASSSDWAEGEQYF.

The CDR3: CASRRTMGAETQYF. The J gene is TRBJ2-5, the V gene TRBV12-3 or TRBV12-4; TCRdb's D gene call, TRBD1, goes unchecked for lack of DNA. The CDR3 extends over 14 amino acids.

The J gene is TRBJ1-1, the V gene TRBV7-9; TCRdb picks TRBD1, but there is no DNA to check that call. CDR3 length equals 13 residues. Germline CDR1 SEHNR, CDR2 FQNEAQ (reference sequence). The CDR3 loop reads CASRGQENTEAFF.

The J gene is TRBJ1-2, the V gene TRBV12-5; lacking DNA, the TRBD1 call made by TCRdb goes unchecked. Germline V CDR1 and CDR2: LGHNT, FRNRAP. The CDR3 has 13 amino acids. The chain's CDR3 is CASGFAGADGYTF. The whole variable domain, remainder taken from reference TRBV12-5 and TRBJ1-2, is DARVTQTPRHKVTEMGQEVTMRCQPILGHNTVFWYRQTMMQGLELLAYFRNRAPLDDSGMPKDRFSAEMPDATLATLKIQPSEPRDSAVYFCASGFAGADGYTFGSGTRLTVV.

The J gene is TRBJ2-7, the V gene TRBV20-1; TCRdb outputs TRBD1, but without DNA this stays unchecked. Germline V lookup: CDR1 DFQATT, CDR2 SNEGSKA (reference sequence). The CDR3 length is 14 residues. The chain's CDR3 is CSARSDRVFYEQYF.